The rows below give T cell receptor beta chains drawn from one sample of a study of T-cell memory formation after mild COVID-19. MiXCR, run by TCRdb on the 5' RACE reads, gives a single entry per CDR3 protein. The top ten clones hold 2% to 3% of a sample with 4,000 to 6,000 distinct CDR3 sequences, under 55% of them seen once. Sample: PBMCs or a T cell subset sorted from them (not recorded which). These receptors originate from an adult who had mild COVID-19 (a few samples of this study predate the infection). Cell type and time point are not known. CDR3s include the opening cysteine and the closing phenylalanine or tryptophan. The D gene is left open where the match is weak. Only part of the rows carry a size: once, few, many, or a class if the clone is expanded.

abundance	d_gene	len	v_gene	j_gene	CDR3nt	CDR3aa
medium-sized	NA	11	TRBV18	TRBJ2-5	TGTGCCAGCTCGCCTAAAGAGACCCAGTACTTC	CASSPKETQYF
NA	TRBD1	16	TRBV7-6	TRBJ2-5	TGTGCCAGCAGCTTAGCACAGGGGGCTTTGGGAGAGACCCAGTACTTC	CASSLAQGALGETQYF
once	TRBD2	17	TRBV6-6	TRBJ2-5	TGTGCCAGCAGTTACTCGGATGAGACTAGCGGCCTGGGGGCCCAGTACTTC	CASSYSDETSGLGAQYF
NA	NA	14	TRBV5-1	TRBJ2-2	TGCGCCAGCAGGGGGGCGCTGAACACCGGGGAGCTGTTTTTT	CASRGALNTGELFF
medium-sized	NA	12	TRBV6-2/TRBV6-3	TRBJ1-5	TGTGCCAGCAGTTCAGGCAATCAGCCCCAGCATTTT	CASSSGNQPQHF
NA	NA	16	TRBV5-8	TRBJ1-6	TGTGCCAGCAGCGCCGCAACAGCAGGGTGGAATTCACCCCTCCACTTT	CASSAATAGWNSPLHF
NA	NA	17	TRBV25-1	TRBJ2-1	TGTGCCAGCAGTGAGCATGGCGGGCCAAGCTCCTACAATGAGCAGTTCTTC	CASSEHGGPSSYNEQFF
NA	NA	12	TRBV12-3/TRBV12-4	TRBJ2-7	TGTGCCAGCAGTTTCTTCCAGGGGAGGCAGTACTTC	CASSFFQGRQYF
large	NA	13	TRBV29-1	TRBJ2-2	TGCAGCGCACCGGGACAGAACACCGGGGAGCTGTTTTTT	CSAPGQNTGELFF
NA	NA	14	TRBV3-1	TRBJ2-3	TGTGCCAGCAGCCAAGGTGGACCTGGACTATCTCTGTACTTC	CASSQGGPGLSLYF
medium-sized	TRBD2	16	TRBV9	TRBJ2-1	TGTGCCAGCAGCCGTTCGGGGGGACGGTCCTACAATGAGCAGTTCTTC	CASSRSGGRSYNEQFF
NA	TRBD1	13	TRBV12-3/TRBV12-4	TRBJ2-1	TGTGCCAGCAGTTTGGGGACAGACAATGAGCAGTTCTTC	CASSLGTDNEQFF
medium-sized	NA	16	TRBV27	TRBJ2-3	TGTGCCAGCAGTTTATTTTCGGGCCCCCCTCCGGATACGCAGTATTTT	CASSLFSGPPPDTQYF
NA	NA	13	TRBV15	TRBJ2-1	TGTGCCACCAGCGGACCGACATATGATGAGCAGTTCTTC	CATSGPTYDEQFF
NA	NA	15	TRBV6-2/TRBV6-3	TRBJ2-3	TGTGCCAGCAGGAGAGGTGGTGTAGGTGAAGATACGCAGTATTTT	CASRRGGVGEDTQYF
medium-sized	NA	15	TRBV7-6	TRBJ1-2	TGTGCCAGCAGCTTAAAGCCAGGAGCTAACTATGGCTACACCTTC	CASSLKPGANYGYTF
medium-sized	TRBD1	13	TRBV27	TRBJ2-5	TGTGCCAGCAGTTCCAGGGGGAAGAAGACCCAGTACTTC	CASSSRGKKTQYF
NA	TRBD2	15	TRBV28	TRBJ2-5	TGTGCCAGCAGGGCTAGCGGGGGCTCCCAAGAGACCCAGTACTTC	CASRASGGSQETQYF
NA	NA	15	TRBV12-3/TRBV12-4	TRBJ2-3	TGTGCCAGCGCCCCTGGGGGAGTGAGCACAGATACGCAGTATTTT	CASAPGGVSTDTQYF
NA	TRBD1	16	TRBV18	TRBJ2-7	TGTGCCAGCTCACCGGGTTCTCAGACAGGGGCCTACGAGCAGTACTTC	CASSPGSQTGAYEQYF
medium-sized	NA	13	TRBV29-1	TRBJ2-3	TGCAGCGTTGATTCCGGGGGAACAGATACGCAGTATTTT	CSVDSGGTDTQYF
many	NA	16	TRBV5-5	TRBJ1-5	TGTGCCAGCAGCTACTTGGGGGCCAGTAGCAATCAGCCCCAGCATTTT	CASSYLGASSNQPQHF
once	NA	15	TRBV6-1	TRBJ1-1	TGTGCCAGCAGTGAAGCTGGTGGGGGCGGGACTGAAGCTTTCTTT	CASSEAGGGGTEAFF
medium-sized	TRBD1	15	TRBV5-6	TRBJ1-3	TGTGCCAGCAGTCTCGACAGGGGAGGAGGAAACACCATATATTTT	CASSLDRGGGNTIYF
NA	NA	13	TRBV10-3	TRBJ1-1	TGTGCCATCGCTTTTGAACCGAACACTGAAGCTTTCTTT	CAIAFEPNTEAFF
NA	NA	12	TRBV6-2/TRBV6-3	TRBJ2-5	TGTGCCAGCAGACCTAGAGGCGAGACCCAGTACTTC	CASRPRGETQYF
medium-sized	TRBD1	14	TRBV4-1	TRBJ2-1	TGCGCCAGCAGCCCTACGGGACAGGTAAATGAGCAGTTCTTC	CASSPTGQVNEQFF
NA	TRBD1	14	TRBV6-5	TRBJ2-7	TGTGCCAGCAGTCTTGGGACAGGGGGCTACGAGCAGTACTTC	CASSLGTGGYEQYF
NA	NA	12	TRBV10-3	TRBJ1-1	TGTGCCATCAGTGAACCGGGGGAAGGAGCTTTCTTT	CAISEPGEGAFF
NA	TRBD2	15	TRBV15	TRBJ2-1	TGTGCCACCAGCAGAGACTCCGCAGCGGGGTTTGAGCAGTTCTTC	CATSRDSAAGFEQFF
NA	TRBD1	13	TRBV9	TRBJ1-1	TGTGCCAGCAGCGGGGACAGGGGCACTGAAGCTTTCTTT	CASSGDRGTEAFF
many	TRBD2	15	TRBV27	TRBJ2-7	TGTGCCAGCAGCCAATGGGGGGGTACGCCCTACGAGCAGTACTTC	CASSQWGGTPYEQYF
medium-sized	TRBD1	15	TRBV7-9	TRBJ1-1	TGTGCCAGCAGCATTGGGACAGGTAATCTTAATGAAGCTTTCTTT	CASSIGTGNLNEAFF
NA	TRBD2	14	TRBV4-2	TRBJ2-5	TGTGCCAGCAGCCAAGGACTAGCTCAAGAGACCCAGTACTTC	CASSQGLAQETQYF
medium-sized	TRBD2	14	TRBV7-2	TRBJ2-7	TGTGCCAGCAGAAATAGCGGGTCCTCCTACGAGCAGTACTTC	CASRNSGSSYEQYF
NA	NA	12	TRBV5-1	TRBJ2-7	TGCGCCAGCAGCTCGGACCTCTACGAGCAGTACTTC	CASSSDLYEQYF
few	TRBD2	16	TRBV7-6	TRBJ2-1	TGTGCCAGCAGCCCCGCTCGGACTAGCCTCTACAATGAGCAGTTCTTC	CASSPARTSLYNEQFF
medium-sized	TRBD1	18	TRBV27	TRBJ1-5	TGTGCCAGCAGTTCCACGTCGACAGGGGATTATAGCAATCAGCCCCAGCATTTT	CASSSTSTGDYSNQPQHF
many	NA	13	TRBV6-5	TRBJ2-5	TGTGCCAGCAGTTCAACGTACCAAGAGACCCAGTACTTC	CASSSTYQETQYF
medium-sized	TRBD1	16	TRBV5-4	TRBJ2-7	TGTGCCAGCAGCTCGGAACAGGGGTTTAAGGCCTACGAGCAGTACTTC	CASSSEQGFKAYEQYF
medium-sized	NA	14	TRBV25-1	TRBJ2-5	TGTGCCAGAGGGAAGCGGCTAGCGCAAGAGACCCAGTACTTC	CARGKRLAQETQYF
once	NA	14	TRBV20-1	TRBJ1-1	TGCAGTGCTAGAGAGCCCGGTTTGAACACTGAAGCTTTCTTT	CSAREPGLNTEAFF
medium-sized	TRBD2	15	TRBV24-1	TRBJ2-3	TGTGCCACTCCAGACACGGCTAGCGGGGGGGATACGCAGTATTTT	CATPDTASGGDTQYF
medium-sized	NA	14	TRBV7-2	TRBJ2-7	TGTGCCAGCAGCTTACGGAACCGACAGTACGAGCAGTACTTC	CASSLRNRQYEQYF
NA	NA	15	TRBV6-6	TRBJ2-5	TGTGCCAGCACTCAGCTCCCTAGGGGGGGGGAGACCCAGTACTTC	CASTQLPRGGETQYF
medium-sized	NA	17	TRBV10-3	TRBJ2-5	TGTGCCATCAGCCACTCCCGTACGGATCCTGGAAAAGAGACCCAGTACTTC	CAISHSRTDPGKETQYF